Presented here are 20 T cell receptor beta chains from one specimen sequenced in a study of control samples from healthy donors and cancer patients. The table came from immunoSEQ multiplex PCR; TCRdb's copy has only in-frame clones and leaves some out. The sample includes 130,000 or so clones, about 89% of them seen just once. The sequenced sample consisted of blood. The origin of the receptors is a man between 18 and 35 years old in good health.

This rearrangement joins TRBV28 to TRBJ2-3, with TRBD1 as a possible D gene (6 bases). V lost 7 bases and J lost 5, with 19 bases in between. The CDR3 runs 15 residues. The germline V gene encodes CDR1 MDHEN and CDR2 SYDVKM. The CDR3 here is CASTTLSQGEDTQYF. The CDR3 DNA is TGTGCCAGCACCACATTGTCACAGGGTGAAGATACGCAGTATTTT.

This clone was detected a few times. The CDR3 region is CASSGGPGPQHF. CDR3 sequence (DNA): TGCGCCAGCAGTGGGGGACCAGGTCCCCAGCATTTT. The rearrangement joins TRBV10-2 to TRBJ1-5, with D tentatively TRBD1 (5 bases). This CDR3 spans 12 amino acids. The V end was cut by 4 bases, the J end by 10 bases, with 11 bases between. CDR1 and CDR2 (germline): WSHSY, SAAADI.

This rearrangement joins TRBV5-5 to TRBJ2-2; 8 bases map to TRBD2. Germline V CDR1 and CDR2: SGHKS, YYEKEE (reference sequence). The CDR3 contains 17 residues. V gave up 5 bases and J gave up 3 bases; unmatched junction bases: 12. CDR3 loop: CASRNDPGRGDTGELFF. The DNA of the CDR3 is TGTGCCAGCAGAAATGACCCCGGGAGGGGGGACACCGGGGAGCTGTTTTTT.

The V call is TRBV3-1 (or the pseudogene TRBV3-2), the J call TRBJ2-7; the D gene is possibly TRBD1 (6 bases). The CDR3 is 14 residues long. The germline V gene has CDR1 LGHDT and CDR2 YNNKEL (reference sequence). The ends were cut back, 5 bases at V and 4 bases at J, with 15 bases in the middle. CDR3 loop: CASSYRTDMYEQYF. The CDR3 nucleotides read TGTGCCAGCAGCTACCGGACAGACATGTACGAGCAGTACTTC.

The gene calls are TRBV7-9 and TRBJ2-2, with TRBD1 matching over 7 bases. This CDR3 region has 16 residues. Germline CDR1 SEHNR, CDR2 FQNEAQ (reference sequence). After removal of 9 bases from V and 6 bases from J, the junction contained 16 bases not matched to a gene. In DNA form, the CDR3 reads TGTGCCAGGAATAAAGGGGGCAATACTGGTCCCGGGGAGCTGTTTTTT. It specifies CARNKGGNTGPGELFF.

This clone occurred a few times. The chain has TRBV19 and TRBJ2-2; D gene ambiguous. In germline, CDR1 is LNHDA, CDR2 SQIVND (reference sequence). V was clipped by 5 bases and J by 6 bases, with 10 bases between them. The CDR3 is made up of 13 amino acids. The CDR3 bases are TGTGCCAGTAGTCCTCCGTGGGCCGGGGAGCTGTTTTTT. Translating it yields CASSPPWAGELFF. The full variable domain, in which reference TRBV19 and TRBJ2-2 provide the parts outside the CDR3, is DGGITQSPKYLFRKEGQNVTLSCEQNLNHDAMYWYRQDPGQGLRLIYYSQIVNDFQKGDIAEGYSVSREKKESFPLTVTSAQKNPTAFYLCASSPPWAGELFFGEGSRLTVL.

This chain connects TRBV3-1 (or the pseudogene TRBV3-2) to TRBJ2-3, with TRBD2 identical over 10 bases. The CDR3 is made up of 16 amino acids. The trim removed 6 bases at V and 6 bases at J, leaving 12 bases unmatched. The germline V gene has CDR1 LGHDT and CDR2 YNNKEL (reference sequence). CDR3 in DNA: TGTGCCAGCAGGGCTCCTAGCGGGGGCTTCGGGGATACGCAGTATTTT. It translates to CASRAPSGGFGDTQYF.

The sample holds a few counts of this clone. The V and J genes are TRBV2 and TRBJ2-1, with D unresolved. This CDR3 comprises 15 residues. With 10 bases removed from V and 0 bases from J, the gap between germline ends came to 16 bases. From germline, CDR1 is SNHLY and CDR2 FYNNEI. The CDR3 DNA is TGTGCCACTAGGGCCAATCCCCCCTCCTACAATGAGCAGTTCTTC. Translated: CATRANPPSYNEQFF.

The chain couples TRBV5-1 to TRBJ1-2; a weak D match, TRBD1 (6 bases). CDR3 length: 14 residues. CDR1 and CDR2 (germline): SGHRS, YFSETQ. With 4 bases removed from V and 5 bases from J, the gap between germline ends came to 15 bases. CDR3 DNA: TGCGCCAGCAGCACACAGGGTTCAAAGTATGGCTACACCTTC. This encodes CASSTQGSKYGYTF.

The CDR3 DNA reads as TGCGCCAGCAAAGTTGGACTTACGAACACCGGGGAGCTGTTTTTT. Translated: CASKVGLTNTGELFF. V and J are TRBV5-1 and TRBJ2-2, with D perhaps matching TRBD2 (5 bases). Germline CDR1 and CDR2: SGHRS and YFSETQ. The CDR3 loop spans 15 amino acids. V lost 6 bases and J lost 0, with 12 bases in between.

V usage is TRBV7-9 and J usage is TRBJ1-1, with 7 bases identical to TRBD1. Germline CDR1 and CDR2: SEHNR and FQNEAQ (reference sequence). CDR3 size: 15 residues. The trim removed 4 bases at V and 5 bases at J, leaving 10 bases unmatched. CDR3 residues: CASSSWDRGGTEAFF. The CDR3 DNA reads TGTGCCAGCAGCTCATGGGACAGAGGAGGGACTGAAGCTTTCTTT.

The sample holds one count of this clone. The CDR3 protein is CASSPSGGTYGYTF. The CDR3 nucleotides read TGTGCCAGCAGCCCCTCAGGAGGGACCTATGGCTACACCTTC. J is TRBJ1-2 and V is TRBV4-2, with D perhaps matching TRBD1 (5 bases). The CDR3 totals 14 residues. Trimming cost V 4 bases and J 4 bases, with 13 bases left between them. Germline-derived CDR1 and CDR2 are LGHNA and YNFKEQ.

This sequence joins TRBV14 and TRBJ2-4, with 8 bases that match TRBD2. V trimming: 1 base; J trimming: 0 bases; junction bases outside the gene matches: 8. Germline V gene data show CDR1 as SGHDN and CDR2 as FVKESK. The CDR3 is made up of 18 amino acids. CDR3 bases: TGTGCCAGCAGCCAAGGACCGAGCGGGGGAATAGCCAAAAACATTCAGTACTTC. This gives the protein CASSQGPSGGIAKNIQYF.

V usage is TRBV3-1 (or the pseudogene TRBV3-2) and J usage is TRBJ1-4; 7 bases align to TRBD1. Germline values: CDR1 LGHDT, CDR2 YNNKEL (reference sequence). After removal of 0 bases from V and 8 bases from J, the junction contained 3 bases not matched to a gene. CDR3 size: 14 residues. CDR3 coding DNA: TGTGCCAGCAGCCAAGAGACAGGGAGAGAAAAACTGTTTTTT. This encodes CASSQETGREKLFF.

This clone was seen once. DNA of the CDR3: TGTGCCAGCAGTGAGTCCACAGGGGGTTCCTACGAGCAGTACTTC. Translation gives CASSESTGGSYEQYF. The gene calls are TRBV2 and TRBJ2-7; 8 bases match TRBD1. The CDR3 sequence is 15 residues long. Germline CDR1 is SNHLY and CDR2 is FYNNEI. V lost 3 bases and J lost 1; bases outside the gene matches: 5. Variable domain in full (rest from reference TRBV2 and TRBJ2-7): EPEVTQTPSHQVTQMGQEVILRCVPISNHLYFYWYRQILGQKVEFLVSFYNNEISEKSEIFDDQFSVERPDGSNFTLKIRSTKLEDSAMYFCASSESTGGSYEQYFGPGTRLTVT.

As for this clone: Additional DNA sequences in this sample encode the identical CDR3. V is TRBV12-3 or TRBV12-4 and J is TRBJ2-1; D is unclear. Trimming shortened V by 6 bases and J by 0 bases, and 0 bases separated the two germline ends. The CDR3 length is 11 residues. The CDR3 DNA sequence: TGTGCCAGCAGCTCCTACAATGAGCAGTTCTTC. Amino acids: CASSSYNEQFF.

The CDR3 coding sequence is TGCAGCGTTTATGAGGATAACTATGGCTACACCTTC. Translated, it gives CSVYEDNYGYTF. The chain joins TRBV29-1 to TRBJ1-2, with D unresolved. CDR1 is SQVTM, CDR2 ANQGSEA, per germline. This CDR3 has 12 amino acids. V lost 5 bases to trimming and J lost 1 base, with 8 bases between them.

The table lists this clone with a count of one. V usage is TRBV5-4 and J usage is TRBJ2-7, with D unclear. From germline, CDR1 is SGHNT and CDR2 YYREEE (reference sequence). The CDR3 length is 12 residues. The V end was cut by 0 bases, the J end by 5 bases, with 6 bases between. The CDR3 DNA is TGTGCCAGCAGCTTGGCCCAGGACGAGCAGTACTTC. Translation gives CASSLAQDEQYF. The full variable domain, completed using reference TRBV5-4 and TRBJ2-7, is ETGVTQSPTHLIKTRGQQVTLRCSSQSGHNTVSWYQQALGQGPQFIFQYYREEENGRGNFPPRFSGLQFPNYSSELNVNALELDDSALYLCASSLAQDEQYFGPGTRLTVT.

V gene TRBV27 combines with J gene TRBJ1-5, with TRBD1 as a possible D gene (6 bases). Germline loops: CDR1 MNHEY, CDR2 SMNVEV (reference sequence). The CDR3 runs 16 residues. Trimming took off 1 base at V and 3 bases at J, with 13 bases between the two ends. The CDR3, as DNA: TGTGCCAGCAGTTTATTCCTTGGACAGAACAATCAGCCCCAGCATTTT. It yields the protein CASSLFLGQNNQPQHF.

The chain employs TRBV21-1 and TRBJ2-7; no DNA check was done on the table's D call, TRBD1. TRBV21-1 is a pseudogene locus. This CDR3 comprises 16 residues. CDR3 DNA sequence: TGTGCCAGCAGCAAACGGACAGGGAGGGAGGCCTACGAGCAGTACTTC. Translation gives CASSKRTGREAYEQYF.